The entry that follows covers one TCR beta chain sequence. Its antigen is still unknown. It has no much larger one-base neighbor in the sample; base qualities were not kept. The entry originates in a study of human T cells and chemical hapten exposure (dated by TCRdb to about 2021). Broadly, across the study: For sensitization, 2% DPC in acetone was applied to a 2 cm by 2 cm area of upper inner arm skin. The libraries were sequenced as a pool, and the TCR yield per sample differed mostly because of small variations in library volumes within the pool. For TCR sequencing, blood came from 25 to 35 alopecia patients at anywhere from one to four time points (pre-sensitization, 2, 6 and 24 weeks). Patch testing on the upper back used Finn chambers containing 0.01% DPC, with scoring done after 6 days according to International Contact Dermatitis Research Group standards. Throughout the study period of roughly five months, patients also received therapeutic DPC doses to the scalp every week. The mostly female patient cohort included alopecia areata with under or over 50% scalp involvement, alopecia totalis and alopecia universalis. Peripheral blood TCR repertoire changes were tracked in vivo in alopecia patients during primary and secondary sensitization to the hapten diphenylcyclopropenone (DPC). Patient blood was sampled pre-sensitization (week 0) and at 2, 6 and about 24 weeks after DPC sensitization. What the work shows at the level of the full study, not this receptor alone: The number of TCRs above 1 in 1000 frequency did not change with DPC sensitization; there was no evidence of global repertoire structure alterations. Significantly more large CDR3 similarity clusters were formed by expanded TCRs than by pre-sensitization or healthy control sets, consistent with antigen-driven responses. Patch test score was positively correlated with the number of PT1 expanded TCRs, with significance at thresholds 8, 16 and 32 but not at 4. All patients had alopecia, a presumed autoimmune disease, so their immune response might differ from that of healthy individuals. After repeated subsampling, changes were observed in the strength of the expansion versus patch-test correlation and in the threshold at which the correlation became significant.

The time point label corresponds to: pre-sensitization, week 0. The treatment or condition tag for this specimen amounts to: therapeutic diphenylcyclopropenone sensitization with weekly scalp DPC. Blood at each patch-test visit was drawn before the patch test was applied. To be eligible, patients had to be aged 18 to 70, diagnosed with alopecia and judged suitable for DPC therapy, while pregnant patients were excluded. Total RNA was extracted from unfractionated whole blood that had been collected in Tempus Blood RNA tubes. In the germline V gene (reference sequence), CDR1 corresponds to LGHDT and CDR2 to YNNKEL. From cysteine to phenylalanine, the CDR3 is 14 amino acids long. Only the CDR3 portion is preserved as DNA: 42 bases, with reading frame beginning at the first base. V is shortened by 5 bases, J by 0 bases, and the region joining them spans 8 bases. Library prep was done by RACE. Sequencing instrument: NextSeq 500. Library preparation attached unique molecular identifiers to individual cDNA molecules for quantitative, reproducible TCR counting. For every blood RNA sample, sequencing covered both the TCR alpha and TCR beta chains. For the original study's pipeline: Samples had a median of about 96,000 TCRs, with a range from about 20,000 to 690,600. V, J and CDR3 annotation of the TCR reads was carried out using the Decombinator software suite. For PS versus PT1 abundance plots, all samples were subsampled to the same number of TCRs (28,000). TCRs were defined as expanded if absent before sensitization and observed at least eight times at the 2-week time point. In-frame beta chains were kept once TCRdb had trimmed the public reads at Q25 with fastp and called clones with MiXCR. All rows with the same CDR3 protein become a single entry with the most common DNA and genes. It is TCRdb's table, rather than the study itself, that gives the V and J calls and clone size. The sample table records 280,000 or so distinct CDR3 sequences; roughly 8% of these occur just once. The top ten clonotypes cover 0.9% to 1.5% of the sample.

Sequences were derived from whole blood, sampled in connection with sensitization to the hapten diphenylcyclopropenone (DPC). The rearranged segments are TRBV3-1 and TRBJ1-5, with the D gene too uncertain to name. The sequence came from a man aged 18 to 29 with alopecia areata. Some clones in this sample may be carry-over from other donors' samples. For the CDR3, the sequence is CASSAAVSNQPQHF. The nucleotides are TGTGCCAGCAGCGCGGCGGTTAGCAATCAGCCCCAGCATTTT.